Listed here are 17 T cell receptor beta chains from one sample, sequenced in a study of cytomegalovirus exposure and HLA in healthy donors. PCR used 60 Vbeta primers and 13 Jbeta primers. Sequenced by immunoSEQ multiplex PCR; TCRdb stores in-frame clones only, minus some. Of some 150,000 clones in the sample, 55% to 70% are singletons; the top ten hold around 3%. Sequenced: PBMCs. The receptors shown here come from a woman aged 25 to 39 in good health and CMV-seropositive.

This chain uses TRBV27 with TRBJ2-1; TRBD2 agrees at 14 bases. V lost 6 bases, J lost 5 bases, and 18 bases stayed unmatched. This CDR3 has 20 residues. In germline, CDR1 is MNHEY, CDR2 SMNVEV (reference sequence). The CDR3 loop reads CASRRPYPGLAGVGDNEQFF. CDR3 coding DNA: TGTGCCAGCAGGCGACCCTACCCGGGACTAGCGGGAGTGGGGGACAATGAGCAGTTCTTC.

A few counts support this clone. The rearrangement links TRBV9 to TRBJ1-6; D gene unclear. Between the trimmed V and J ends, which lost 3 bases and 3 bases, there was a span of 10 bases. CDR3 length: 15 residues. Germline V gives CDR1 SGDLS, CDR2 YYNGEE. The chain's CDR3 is CASSAPGNYNSPLHF. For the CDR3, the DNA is TGTGCCAGCAGCGCCCCGGGAAACTATAATTCACCCCTCCACTTT.

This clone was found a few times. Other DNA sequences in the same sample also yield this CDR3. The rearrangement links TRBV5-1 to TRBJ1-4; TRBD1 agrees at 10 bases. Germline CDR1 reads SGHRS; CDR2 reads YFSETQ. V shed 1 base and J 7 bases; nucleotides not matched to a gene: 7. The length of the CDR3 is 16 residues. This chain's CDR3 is CASSLLGQGGGEKLFF. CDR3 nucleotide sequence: TGCGCCAGCAGCTTGCTCGGACAGGGGGGAGGTGAAAAACTGTTTTTT.

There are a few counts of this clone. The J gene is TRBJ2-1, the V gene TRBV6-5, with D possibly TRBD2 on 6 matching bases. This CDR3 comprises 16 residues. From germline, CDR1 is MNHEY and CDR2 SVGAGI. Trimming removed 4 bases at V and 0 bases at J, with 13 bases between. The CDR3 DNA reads TGTGCCAGCAGTTCCCCGGGGGAGCTCTCCTACAATGAGCAGTTCTTC. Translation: CASSSPGELSYNEQFF.

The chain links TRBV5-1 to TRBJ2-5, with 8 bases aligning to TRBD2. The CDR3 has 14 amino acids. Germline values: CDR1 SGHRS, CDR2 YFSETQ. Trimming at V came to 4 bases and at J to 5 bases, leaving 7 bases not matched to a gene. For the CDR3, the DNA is TGCGCCAGCAGCCTGACTAGCGCGCGGGAGACCCAGTACTTC. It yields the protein CASSLTSARETQYF. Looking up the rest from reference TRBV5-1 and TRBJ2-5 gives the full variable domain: KAGVTQTPRYLIKTRGQQVTLSCSPISGHRSVSWYQQTPGQGLQFLFEYFSETQRNKGNFPGRFSGRQFSNSRSEMNVSTLELGDSALYLCASSLTSARETQYFGPGTRLLVL.

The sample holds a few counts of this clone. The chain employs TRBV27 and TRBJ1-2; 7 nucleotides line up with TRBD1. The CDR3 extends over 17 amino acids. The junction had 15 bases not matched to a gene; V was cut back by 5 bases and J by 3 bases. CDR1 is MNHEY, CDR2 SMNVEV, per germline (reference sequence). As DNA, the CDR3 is TGTGCCAGCAGTGCTTCTAACTGGGACAGAAGAGACTATGGCTACACCTTC. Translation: CASSASNWDRRDYGYTF.

The CDR3 sequence: CASRDRASTEAFF. In DNA form, the CDR3 reads TGTGCCAGCAGGGACAGGGCCTCCACTGAAGCTTTCTTT. V and J are TRBV25-1 and TRBJ1-1; 8 nucleotides line up with TRBD1. Per the germline V gene, CDR1 is MGHDK and CDR2 is SYGVNS. This CDR3 has 13 amino acids. Losses at the gene ends were 6 bases for V and 4 bases for J; bases not matched to a gene: 4.

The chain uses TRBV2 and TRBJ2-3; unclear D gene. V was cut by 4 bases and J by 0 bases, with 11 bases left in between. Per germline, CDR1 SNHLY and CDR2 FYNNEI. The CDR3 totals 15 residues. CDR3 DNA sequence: TGTGCCAGCAGTGTGGTGGGCCATAGCACAGATACGCAGTATTTT. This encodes CASSVVGHSTDTQYF.

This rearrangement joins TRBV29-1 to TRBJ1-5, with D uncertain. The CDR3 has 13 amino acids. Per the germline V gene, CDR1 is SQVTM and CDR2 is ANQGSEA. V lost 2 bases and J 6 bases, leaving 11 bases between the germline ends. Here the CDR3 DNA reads TGCAGCGTTGAAAAAGCTTGTCGTCAGCCCCAGCATTTT. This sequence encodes CSVEKACRQPQHF.

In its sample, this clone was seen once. DNA of the CDR3: TGTGCCAGCAGCTTAAGAGGGGGTCATGGCTACACCTTC. This encodes CASSLRGGHGYTF. The rearrangement uses TRBV13 and TRBJ1-2, with D possibly matching TRBD1 (6 bases). V was shortened by 2 bases and J by 6 bases, with 10 bases between the two germline ends. Germline V gene sequence: CDR1 PRHDT, CDR2 FYEKMQ (reference sequence). CDR3 length equals 13 residues.

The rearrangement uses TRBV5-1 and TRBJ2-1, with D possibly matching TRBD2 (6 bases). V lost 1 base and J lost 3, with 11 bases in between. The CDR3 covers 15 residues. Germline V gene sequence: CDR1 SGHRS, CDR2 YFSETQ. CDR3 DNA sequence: TGCGCCAGCAGCTTGACTTCCGGGAGCTACAATGAGCAGTTCTTC. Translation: CASSLTSGSYNEQFF. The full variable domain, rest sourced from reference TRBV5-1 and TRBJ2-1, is KAGVTQTPRYLIKTRGQQVTLSCSPISGHRSVSWYQQTPGQGLQFLFEYFSETQRNKGNFPGRFSGRQFSNSRSEMNVSTLELGDSALYLCASSLTSGSYNEQFFGPGTRLTVL.

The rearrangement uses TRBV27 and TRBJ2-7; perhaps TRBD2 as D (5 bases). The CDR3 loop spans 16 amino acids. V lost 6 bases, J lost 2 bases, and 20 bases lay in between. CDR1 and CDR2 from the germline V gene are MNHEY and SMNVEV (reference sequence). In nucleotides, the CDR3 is TGTGCCAGCAGCCCAAACCTCCGGGGTGCAACCTACGAGCAGTACTTC. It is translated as CASSPNLRGATYEQYF.

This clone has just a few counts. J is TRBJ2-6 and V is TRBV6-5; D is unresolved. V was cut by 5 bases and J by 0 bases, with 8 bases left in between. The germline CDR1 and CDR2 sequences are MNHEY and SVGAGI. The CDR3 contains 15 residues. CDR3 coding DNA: TGTGCCAGCAGTGGTAGGAGCTCTGGGGCCAACGTCCTGACTTTC. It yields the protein CASSGRSSGANVLTF.

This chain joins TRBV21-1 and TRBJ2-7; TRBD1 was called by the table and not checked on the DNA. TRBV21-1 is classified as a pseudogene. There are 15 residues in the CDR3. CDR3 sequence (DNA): TGTGCCAGCAGGGAGAAGGGGACAGATGCCTACGAGCAGTACTTC. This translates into CASREKGTDAYEQYF.

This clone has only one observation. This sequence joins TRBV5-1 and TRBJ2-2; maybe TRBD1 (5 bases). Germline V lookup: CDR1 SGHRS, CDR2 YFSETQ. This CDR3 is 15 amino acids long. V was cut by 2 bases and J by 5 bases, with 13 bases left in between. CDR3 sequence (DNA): TGCGCCAGCAGCTTTAACGGAGACAGTACCGGGGAGCTGTTTTTT. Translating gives CASSFNGDSTGELFF.

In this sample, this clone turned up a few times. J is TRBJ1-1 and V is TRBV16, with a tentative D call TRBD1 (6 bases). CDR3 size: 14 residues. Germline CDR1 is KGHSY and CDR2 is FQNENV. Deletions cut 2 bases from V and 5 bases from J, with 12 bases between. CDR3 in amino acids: CASSQIGGWTEAFF. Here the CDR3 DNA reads TGTGCCAGCAGCCAAATAGGGGGATGGACTGAAGCTTTCTTT.

CDR3 sequence (DNA): TGTGCCAGCTGGAGGAAGTCTCTCTCTGGAAACACCATATATTTT. This gives the protein CASWRKSLSGNTIYF. V gene TRBV13 combines with J gene TRBJ2-2, with D hard to call. The J call may be in error: the DNA end matches TRBJ1-3 better. Germline V lookup: CDR1 PRHDT, CDR2 FYEKMQ (reference sequence). CDR3 size: 15 residues.